This T cell receptor beta chain is from a study of cytomegalovirus exposure and HLA in healthy donors. The PCR contained 60 Vbeta and 13 Jbeta primers. Profiling relied on immunoSEQ multiplex PCR, and the TCRdb table lists in-frame clones only, not all of them. The table shows under 200,000 clones, with 80% occurring only once. The germline gives CDR1 MNHEY, CDR2 SVGAGI. CDR3 size: 15 residues. Trimming took 6 bases from V and 2 from J; bases not matched to a gene: 6. The genes are TRBV6-5 and TRBJ2-2; 7 positions agree with TRBD1. The clonotype originates from a woman aged 50 to 60 in good health and CMV-seropositive. Sequencing was done on a sample of PBMCs. In DNA form, the CDR3 reads TGTGCCAGCAGAACTGACAGGGTAAACACCGGGGAGCTGTTTTTT. This translates into CASRTDRVNTGELFF.